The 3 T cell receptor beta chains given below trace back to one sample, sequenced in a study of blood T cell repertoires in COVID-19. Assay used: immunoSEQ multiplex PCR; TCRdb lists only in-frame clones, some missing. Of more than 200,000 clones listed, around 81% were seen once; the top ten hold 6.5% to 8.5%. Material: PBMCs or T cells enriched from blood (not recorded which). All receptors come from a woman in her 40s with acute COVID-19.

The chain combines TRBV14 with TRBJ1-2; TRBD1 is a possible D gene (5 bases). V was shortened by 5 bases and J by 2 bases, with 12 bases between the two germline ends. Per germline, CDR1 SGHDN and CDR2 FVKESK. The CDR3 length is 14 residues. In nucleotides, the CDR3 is TGTGCCAGCAGCTCTACCCCAGGGAACTATGGCTACACCTTC. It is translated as CASSSTPGNYGYTF.

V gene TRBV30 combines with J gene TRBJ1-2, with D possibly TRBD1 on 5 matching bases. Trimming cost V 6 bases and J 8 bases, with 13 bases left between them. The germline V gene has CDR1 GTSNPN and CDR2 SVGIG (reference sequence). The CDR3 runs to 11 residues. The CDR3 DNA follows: TGTGCCTGCTCCAGGGTGAGGGGCTACACCTTC. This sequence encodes CACSRVRGYTF.

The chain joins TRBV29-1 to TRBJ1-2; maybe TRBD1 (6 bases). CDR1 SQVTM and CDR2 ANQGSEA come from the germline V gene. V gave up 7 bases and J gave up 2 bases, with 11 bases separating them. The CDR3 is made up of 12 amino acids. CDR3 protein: CSATGTNYGYTF. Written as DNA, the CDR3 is TGCAGCGCCACGGGGACAAACTATGGCTACACCTTC.